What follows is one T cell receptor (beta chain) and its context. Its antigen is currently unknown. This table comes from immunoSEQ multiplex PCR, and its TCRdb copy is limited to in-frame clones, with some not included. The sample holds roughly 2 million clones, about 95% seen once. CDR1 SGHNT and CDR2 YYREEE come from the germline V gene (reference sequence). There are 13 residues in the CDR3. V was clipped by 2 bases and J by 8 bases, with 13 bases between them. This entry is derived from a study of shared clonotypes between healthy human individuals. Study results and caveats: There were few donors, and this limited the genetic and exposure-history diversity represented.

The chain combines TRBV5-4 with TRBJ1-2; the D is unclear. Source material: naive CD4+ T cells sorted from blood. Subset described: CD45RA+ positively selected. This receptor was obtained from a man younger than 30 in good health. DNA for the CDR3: TGTGCCAGCAGCTTTAGGGAGGAAAAAGGCTACACCTTC. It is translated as CASSFREEKGYTF. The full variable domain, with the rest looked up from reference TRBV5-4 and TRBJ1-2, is ETGVTQSPTHLIKTRGQQVTLRCSSQSGHNTVSWYQQALGQGPQFIFQYYREEENGRGNFPPRFSGLQFPNYSSELNVNALELDDSALYLCASSFREEKGYTFGSGTRLTVV.